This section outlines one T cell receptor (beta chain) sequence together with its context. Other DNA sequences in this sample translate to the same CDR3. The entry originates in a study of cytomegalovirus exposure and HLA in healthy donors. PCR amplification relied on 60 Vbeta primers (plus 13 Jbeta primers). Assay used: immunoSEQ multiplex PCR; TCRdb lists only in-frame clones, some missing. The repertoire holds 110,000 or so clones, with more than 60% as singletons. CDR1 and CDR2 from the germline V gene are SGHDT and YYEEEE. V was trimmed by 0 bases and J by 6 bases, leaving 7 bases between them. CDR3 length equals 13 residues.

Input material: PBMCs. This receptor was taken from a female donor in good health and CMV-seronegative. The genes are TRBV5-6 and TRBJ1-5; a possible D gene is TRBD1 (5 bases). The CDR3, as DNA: TGTGCCAGCAGCTTGGGGGGGGGTCAGCCCCAGCATTTT. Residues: CASSLGGGQPQHF.